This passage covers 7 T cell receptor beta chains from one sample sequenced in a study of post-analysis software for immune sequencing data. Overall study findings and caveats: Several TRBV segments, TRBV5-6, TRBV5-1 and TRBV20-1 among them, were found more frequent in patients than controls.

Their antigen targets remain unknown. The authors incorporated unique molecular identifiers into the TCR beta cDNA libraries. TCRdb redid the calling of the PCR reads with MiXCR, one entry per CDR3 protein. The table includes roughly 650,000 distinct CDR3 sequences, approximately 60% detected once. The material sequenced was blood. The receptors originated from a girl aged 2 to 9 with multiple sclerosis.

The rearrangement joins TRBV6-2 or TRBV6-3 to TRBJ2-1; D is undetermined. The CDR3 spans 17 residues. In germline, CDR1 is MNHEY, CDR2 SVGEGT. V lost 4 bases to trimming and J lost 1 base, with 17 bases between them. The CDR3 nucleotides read TGTGCCAGCAGTTCCGTACTTCAAACAGCGTCCTACAATGAGCAGTTCTTC. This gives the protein CASSSVLQTASYNEQFF.

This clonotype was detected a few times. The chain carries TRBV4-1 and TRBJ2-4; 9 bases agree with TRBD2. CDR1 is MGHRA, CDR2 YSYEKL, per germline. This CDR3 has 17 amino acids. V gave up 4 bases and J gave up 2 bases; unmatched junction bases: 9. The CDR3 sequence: CASSPWAGGLTKNIQYF. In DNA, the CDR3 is TGCGCCAGCAGCCCCTGGGCGGGAGGGCTGACCAAAAACATTCAGTACTTC.

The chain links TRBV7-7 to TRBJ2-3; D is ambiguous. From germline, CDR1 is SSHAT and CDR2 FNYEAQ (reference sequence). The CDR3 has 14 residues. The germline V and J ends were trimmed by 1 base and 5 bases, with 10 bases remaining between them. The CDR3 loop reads CASSLVGIGDTQYF. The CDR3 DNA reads TGTGCCAGCAGCTTAGTGGGGATCGGAGATACGCAGTATTTT.

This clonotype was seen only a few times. In DNA form, the CDR3 reads TGCAGCGCCGACGGGGCAACTCAAGAGACCCAGTACTTC. Translating gives CSADGATQETQYF. The chain employs TRBV20-1 and TRBJ2-5; the D gene could be TRBD1 or TRBD2 (5 bases each). Germline V CDR1 and CDR2: DFQATT, SNEGSKA (reference sequence). The CDR3 is 13 residues long.

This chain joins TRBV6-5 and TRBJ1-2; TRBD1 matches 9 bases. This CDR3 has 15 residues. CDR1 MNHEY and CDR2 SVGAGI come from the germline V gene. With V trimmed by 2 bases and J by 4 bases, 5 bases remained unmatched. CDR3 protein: CASSYGDRASYGYTF. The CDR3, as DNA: TGTGCCAGCAGTTACGGGGACAGGGCGTCCTATGGCTACACCTTC.

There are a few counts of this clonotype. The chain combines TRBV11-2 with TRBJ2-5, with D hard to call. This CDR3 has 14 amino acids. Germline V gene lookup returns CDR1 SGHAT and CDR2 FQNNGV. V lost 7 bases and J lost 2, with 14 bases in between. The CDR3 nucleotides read TGTGCCAGCACCCCGAGTGGATCGCAAGAGACCCAGTACTTC. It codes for CASTPSGSQETQYF.

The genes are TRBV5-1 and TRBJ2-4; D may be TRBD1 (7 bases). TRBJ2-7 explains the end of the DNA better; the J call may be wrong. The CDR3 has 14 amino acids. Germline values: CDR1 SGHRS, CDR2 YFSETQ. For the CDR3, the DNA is TGCGCCAGCACCTCGGGAGACAGGGCCTACGAGCAGTACTTC. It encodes CASTSGDRAYEQYF.